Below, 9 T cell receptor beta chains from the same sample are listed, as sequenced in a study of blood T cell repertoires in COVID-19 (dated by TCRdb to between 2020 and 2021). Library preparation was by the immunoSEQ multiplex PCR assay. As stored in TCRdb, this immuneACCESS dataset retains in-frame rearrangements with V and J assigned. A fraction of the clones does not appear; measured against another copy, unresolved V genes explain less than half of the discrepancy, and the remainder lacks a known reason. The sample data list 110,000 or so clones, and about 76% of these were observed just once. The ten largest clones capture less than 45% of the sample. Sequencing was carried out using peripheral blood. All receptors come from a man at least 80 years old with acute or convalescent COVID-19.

The CDR3 bases are TGTGCCAGCAGCCAAGATCTGGACAGGGTGGGAGCTTTCTTT. As protein: CASSQDLDRVGAFF. The V gene is TRBV3-1 (or the pseudogene TRBV3-2), the J gene TRBJ1-1, with 8 bases aligning to TRBD1. Germline CDR1 LGHDT, CDR2 YNNKEL (reference sequence). After removal of 0 bases from V and 10 bases from J, the junction contained 7 bases not matched to a gene. The CDR3 is 14 amino acids.

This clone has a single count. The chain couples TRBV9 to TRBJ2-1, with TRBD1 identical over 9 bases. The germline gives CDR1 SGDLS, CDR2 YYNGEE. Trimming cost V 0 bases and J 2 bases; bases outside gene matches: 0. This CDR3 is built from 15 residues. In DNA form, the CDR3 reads TGTGCCAGCAGCGTAGGGGACAGGGCCTACAATGAGCAGTTCTTC. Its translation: CASSVGDRAYNEQFF.

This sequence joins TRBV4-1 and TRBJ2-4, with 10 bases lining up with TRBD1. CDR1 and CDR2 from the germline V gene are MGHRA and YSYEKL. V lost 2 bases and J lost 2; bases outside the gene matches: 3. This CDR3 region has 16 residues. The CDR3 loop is CASSQPTGGSKNIQYF. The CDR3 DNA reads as TGCGCCAGCAGCCAACCGACAGGGGGCTCCAAAAACATTCAGTACTTC.

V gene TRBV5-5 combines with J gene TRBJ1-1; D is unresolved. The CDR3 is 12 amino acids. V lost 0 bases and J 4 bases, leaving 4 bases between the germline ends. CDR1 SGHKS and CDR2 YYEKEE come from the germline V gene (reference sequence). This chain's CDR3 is CASSLESTEAFF. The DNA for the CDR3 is TGTGCCAGCAGCTTGGAGAGCACTGAAGCTTTCTTT.

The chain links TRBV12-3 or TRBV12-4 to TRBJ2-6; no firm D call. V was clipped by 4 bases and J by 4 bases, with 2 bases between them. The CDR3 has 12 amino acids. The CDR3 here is CASSSGANVLTF. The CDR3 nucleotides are TGTGCCAGCAGTTCGGGGGCCAACGTCCTGACTTTC.

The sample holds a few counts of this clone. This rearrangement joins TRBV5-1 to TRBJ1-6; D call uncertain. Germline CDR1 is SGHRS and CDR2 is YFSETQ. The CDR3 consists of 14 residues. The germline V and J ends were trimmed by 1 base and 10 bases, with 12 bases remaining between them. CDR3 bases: TGCGCCAGCAGCTTGAGCCCCGAGGTATCACCCCTCCACTTT. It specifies CASSLSPEVSPLHF. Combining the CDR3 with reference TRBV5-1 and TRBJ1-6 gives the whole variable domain KAGVTQTPRYLIKTRGQQVTLSCSPISGHRSVSWYQQTPGQGLQFLFEYFSETQRNKGNFPGRFSGRQFSNSRSEMNVSTLELGDSALYLCASSLSPEVSPLHFGNGTRLTVT.

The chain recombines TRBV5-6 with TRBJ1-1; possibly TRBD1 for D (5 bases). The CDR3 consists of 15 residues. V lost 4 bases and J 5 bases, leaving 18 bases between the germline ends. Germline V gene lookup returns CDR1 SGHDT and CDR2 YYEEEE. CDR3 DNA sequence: TGTGCCAGCAGCGCAGCGGGGACCGGGCGTACTGAAGCTTTCTTT. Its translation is CASSAAGTGRTEAFF.

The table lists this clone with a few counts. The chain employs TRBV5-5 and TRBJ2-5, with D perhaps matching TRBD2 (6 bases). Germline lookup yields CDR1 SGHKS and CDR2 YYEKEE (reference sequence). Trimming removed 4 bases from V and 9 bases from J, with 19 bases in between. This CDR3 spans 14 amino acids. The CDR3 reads CASSGGLQEGPQYF. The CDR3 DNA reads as TGTGCCAGCAGCGGTGGGTTACAGGAGGGTCCCCAGTACTTC.

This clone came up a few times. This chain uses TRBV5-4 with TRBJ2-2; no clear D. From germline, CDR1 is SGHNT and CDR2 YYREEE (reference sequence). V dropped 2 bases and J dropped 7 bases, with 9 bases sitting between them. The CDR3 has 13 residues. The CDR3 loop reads CASSFDWSGELFF. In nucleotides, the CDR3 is TGTGCCAGCAGCTTTGATTGGAGCGGGGAGCTGTTTTTT. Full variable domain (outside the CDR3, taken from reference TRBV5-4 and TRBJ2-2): ETGVTQSPTHLIKTRGQQVTLRCSSQSGHNTVSWYQQALGQGPQFIFQYYREEENGRGNFPPRFSGLQFPNYSSELNVNALELDDSALYLCASSFDWSGELFFGEGSRLTVL.